This T cell receptor beta chain stems from a study of blood T cell repertoires in COVID-19. Study-wide background: The United States, Italy and Spain were the sources of the acute and convalescent COVID-19 samples.

Germline V CDR1 and CDR2: SNHLY, FYNNEI. The CDR3 runs 15 residues. V lost 3 bases, J lost 1 base, and 12 bases lay in between. The protocol was immunoSEQ multiplex PCR, while the TCRdb copy is restricted to in-frame clones and leaves out a portion. This sample yields approximately 320,000 clones, of which over 85% are seen a single time; around 2.6% belongs to the top ten. The clonotype was recovered from a man aged 55 to 70 who had recovered from COVID-19. The rearrangement links TRBV2 to TRBJ1-1, with a possible D match to TRBD1 (6 bases). Sequenced: PBMCs or T cells enriched from blood (not recorded which). This chain's CDR3 is CASSEYQGKNTEAFF. Written as DNA, the CDR3 is TGTGCCAGCAGTGAGTACCAGGGGAAGAACACTGAAGCTTTCTTT. Supplemented by reference TRBV2 and TRBJ1-1, the full variable domain reads EPEVTQTPSHQVTQMGQEVILRCVPISNHLYFYWYRQILGQKVEFLVSFYNNEISEKSEIFDDQFSVERPDGSNFTLKIRSTKLEDSAMYFCASSEYQGKNTEAFFGQGTRLTVV.